A selection of T cell receptor beta chains follows, all from one sample in a study of T-cell reconstitution after alpha-beta-depleted transplantation in children. TCRdb reanalysed the PCR reads using MiXCR and keeps one entry per CDR3 protein. The profile shows approximately 97,000 distinct CDR3 sequences, about 5.6% of them singletons. The sample consisted of PBMCs, mostly from graft donor cells, taken 60 days after TCRalphabeta/CD19-depleted stem cell transplant. The receptors originated from a female patient between 2 and 10 years old who had a stem cell transplant for Fanconi anemia, so the T cells may come from the graft donor. The CDR3 runs from the conserved cysteine through the conserved F or W. A D gene is named only where the DNA matches it firmly. Expanded clones get a size class; other rows say once, few or many, or leave the size out.

j_call: TRBJ2-3; clone_size: many; d_call: -; v_call: TRBV5-1; cdr3_aa: CASSGSSGSTDTQYF; cdr3_nt: TGCGCCAGCAGCGGATCAAGCGGGAGCACAGATACGCAGTATTTT
j_call: TRBJ2-7; clone_size: few; d_call: -; v_call: TRBV27; cdr3_aa: CASSQEGGFYEQYF; cdr3_nt: TGTGCCAGCAGTCAGGAGGGCGGTTTCTACGAGCAGTACTTC
j_call: TRBJ2-5; clone_size: few; d_call: -; v_call: TRBV5-1; cdr3_aa: CASSFSGDQETQYF; cdr3_nt: TGCGCCAGCAGCTTTTCAGGGGATCAAGAGACCCAGTACTTC
j_call: TRBJ2-1; clone_size: many; d_call: TRBD2; v_call: TRBV5-1; cdr3_aa: CASSAGRAGNEQFF; cdr3_nt: TGCGCCAGCAGCGCCGGGAGGGCCGGGAATGAGCAGTTCTTC
j_call: TRBJ2-7; clone_size: few; d_call: -; v_call: TRBV7-8; cdr3_aa: CASSLASRGDVYEQYF; cdr3_nt: TGTGCCAGCAGCTTAGCGTCCAGAGGCGACGTGTACGAGCAGTACTTC
j_call: TRBJ2-7; clone_size: many; d_call: TRBD1; v_call: TRBV9; cdr3_aa: CASSVGQGEQYF; cdr3_nt: TGTGCCAGCAGCGTAGGACAGGGCGAGCAGTACTTC
j_call: TRBJ1-4; clone_size: few; d_call: TRBD1; v_call: TRBV20-1; cdr3_aa: CSASLTGGGKLFF; cdr3_nt: TGCAGTGCTAGTTTGACAGGGGGAGGAAAACTGTTTTTT
j_call: TRBJ2-5; clone_size: -; d_call: -; v_call: TRBV9; cdr3_aa: CASSHGTATLETQYF; cdr3_nt: TGTGCCAGCAGCCACGGAACTGCGACCCTAGAGACCCAGTACTTC
j_call: TRBJ1-1; clone_size: many; d_call: TRBD1; v_call: TRBV5-1; cdr3_aa: CASSYRGHTEAFF; cdr3_nt: TGCGCCAGCAGCTACAGGGGGCACACTGAAGCTTTCTTT
j_call: TRBJ1-2; clone_size: many; d_call: TRBD1; v_call: TRBV20-1; cdr3_aa: CSAKDSGGRYGYTF; cdr3_nt: TGCAGTGCTAAAGATTCAGGGGGCCGGTATGGCTACACCTTC
j_call: TRBJ1-2; clone_size: -; d_call: -; v_call: TRBV14; cdr3_aa: CASSQVVDYGYTF; cdr3_nt: TGTGCCAGCAGCCAAGTTGTGGACTATGGCTACACCTTC
j_call: TRBJ2-1; clone_size: -; d_call: -; v_call: TRBV4-1; cdr3_aa: CASSRSMGDRLTNEQFF; cdr3_nt: TGCGCCAGCAGCCGCTCCATGGGAGACAGGTTAACCAATGAGCAGTTCTTC
j_call: TRBJ2-3; clone_size: many; d_call: -; v_call: TRBV5-1; cdr3_aa: CASSSLLHTQYF; cdr3_nt: TGCGCCAGCAGCTCCCTCTTGCATACGCAGTATTTT
j_call: TRBJ2-4; clone_size: many; d_call: TRBD2; v_call: TRBV4-1; cdr3_aa: CASSQVLSGRESISKNIQYF; cdr3_nt: TGCGCCAGCAGCCAAGTCCTTAGCGGGAGGGAGAGTATTTCCAAAAACATTCAGTACTTC
j_call: TRBJ2-7; clone_size: few; d_call: TRBD1; v_call: TRBV6-2/TRBV6-3; cdr3_aa: CASSQGQGRHEQYF; cdr3_nt: TGTGCCAGCAGCCAAGGACAGGGGCGGCACGAGCAGTACTTC
j_call: TRBJ2-1; clone_size: many; d_call: TRBD2; v_call: TRBV6-5; cdr3_aa: CASSFSGTSVYNEQFF; cdr3_nt: TGTGCCAGCAGTTTCTCTGGGACTAGCGTCTACAATGAGCAGTTCTTC
j_call: TRBJ1-1; clone_size: medium-sized; d_call: -; v_call: TRBV12-3/TRBV12-4; cdr3_aa: CASSLSGADTEAFF; cdr3_nt: TGTGCCAGCAGTTTATCGGGGGCTGACACTGAAGCTTTCTTT
j_call: TRBJ2-1; clone_size: few; d_call: TRBD2; v_call: TRBV18; cdr3_aa: CASSLQGLAGWYNEQFF; cdr3_nt: TGTGCCAGCTCACTACAGGGACTAGCGGGGTGGTACAATGAGCAGTTCTTC
j_call: TRBJ2-4; clone_size: -; d_call: TRBD1; v_call: TRBV5-1; cdr3_aa: CASSSGQGGIQYF; cdr3_nt: TGCGCCAGCAGCTCTGGACAGGGTGGCATTCAGTACTTC
j_call: TRBJ2-3; clone_size: many; d_call: -; v_call: TRBV20-1; cdr3_aa: CSASRRIDTQYF; cdr3_nt: TGCAGTGCTAGCCGGAGGATAGATACGCAGTATTTT
j_call: TRBJ2-1; clone_size: many; d_call: -; v_call: TRBV27; cdr3_aa: CASSLIGIRGSGYNEQFF; cdr3_nt: TGTGCCAGCAGTTTAATAGGGATTCGGGGGAGTGGCTACAATGAGCAGTTCTTC
j_call: TRBJ2-3; clone_size: many; d_call: -; v_call: TRBV5-1; cdr3_aa: CASSLDRERTDTQYF; cdr3_nt: TGCGCCAGCAGCTTGGACAGGGAACGCACAGATACGCAGTATTTT
j_call: TRBJ2-7; clone_size: many; d_call: -; v_call: TRBV14; cdr3_aa: CASSHRGVGTYEQYF; cdr3_nt: TGTGCCAGCAGCCACAGGGGAGTGGGGACCTACGAGCAGTACTTC
j_call: TRBJ2-7; clone_size: many; d_call: -; v_call: TRBV28; cdr3_aa: CASSPGRRVKQYF; cdr3_nt: TGTGCCAGCAGCCCGGGACGGAGGGTAAAGCAGTACTTC
j_call: TRBJ1-1; clone_size: -; d_call: -; v_call: TRBV28; cdr3_aa: CASGMGNTEAFF; cdr3_nt: TGTGCCAGCGGCATGGGGAACACTGAAGCTTTCTTT
j_call: TRBJ2-5; clone_size: many; d_call: -; v_call: TRBV29-1; cdr3_aa: CSVDPRDGETQYF; cdr3_nt: TGCAGCGTTGACCCCAGGGATGGGGAGACCCAGTACTTC
j_call: TRBJ2-5; clone_size: -; d_call: TRBD1; v_call: TRBV20-1; cdr3_aa: CSRTGGRETQYF; cdr3_nt: TGCAGCCGGACAGGGGGACGTGAGACCCAGTACTTC
j_call: TRBJ1-2; clone_size: few; d_call: -; v_call: TRBV28; cdr3_aa: CASSLSEYGYTF; cdr3_nt: TGTGCCAGCAGTTTATCCGAATATGGCTACACCTTC
j_call: TRBJ2-3; clone_size: few; d_call: -; v_call: TRBV28; cdr3_aa: CASSLTRTQYF; cdr3_nt: TGTGCCAGCAGTTTGACTAGAACGCAGTATTTT
j_call: TRBJ2-5; clone_size: many; d_call: TRBD2; v_call: TRBV6-5; cdr3_aa: CASSYSMLAGGPQETQYF; cdr3_nt: TGTGCCAGCAGTTACTCGATGCTAGCGGGAGGGCCACAAGAGACCCAGTACTTC
j_call: TRBJ1-3; clone_size: few; d_call: -; v_call: TRBV5-1; cdr3_aa: CASSLGVEGSGNTIYF; cdr3_nt: TGCGCCAGCAGCTTGGGTGTAGAGGGCTCTGGAAACACCATATATTTT
j_call: TRBJ1-4; clone_size: few; d_call: -; v_call: TRBV19; cdr3_aa: CASSPSGEKLFF; cdr3_nt: TGTGCCAGTAGTCCCTCGGGTGAAAAACTGTTTTTT
j_call: TRBJ2-1; clone_size: many; d_call: -; v_call: TRBV3-1; cdr3_aa: CASSQAGPTYNEQFF; cdr3_nt: TGTGCCAGCAGCCAAGCGGGGCCCACCTACAATGAGCAGTTCTTC
j_call: TRBJ2-5; clone_size: many; d_call: TRBD2; v_call: TRBV12-3/TRBV12-4; cdr3_aa: CASSFPGRETQYF; cdr3_nt: TGTGCCAGCAGTTTTCCCGGGAGGGAGACCCAGTACTTC
j_call: TRBJ2-3; clone_size: many; d_call: TRBD2; v_call: TRBV28; cdr3_aa: CASSTFSGNTDTQYF; cdr3_nt: TGTGCCAGCAGTACCTTTAGCGGGAACACAGATACGCAGTATTTT
j_call: TRBJ1-5; clone_size: -; d_call: -; v_call: TRBV5-1; cdr3_aa: CASSLRGGDQPQHF; cdr3_nt: TGCGCCAGCAGCTTACGGGGGGGCGATCAGCCCCAGCATTTT
j_call: TRBJ2-4; clone_size: -; d_call: TRBD1; v_call: TRBV6-4; cdr3_aa: CACCPGQSYGLAKNIQYF; cdr3_nt: TGTGCCTGCTGTCCGGGACAGAGCTATGGACTAGCCAAAAACATTCAGTACTTC
j_call: TRBJ2-7; clone_size: many; d_call: TRBD2; v_call: TRBV4-2; cdr3_aa: CASSQTSGRYEQYF; cdr3_nt: TGTGCCAGCAGCCAAACTAGCGGGCGCTACGAGCAGTACTTC
j_call: TRBJ2-1; clone_size: many; d_call: -; v_call: TRBV20-1; cdr3_aa: CSAYRPPNEQFF; cdr3_nt: TGCAGTGCCTATAGACCCCCCAATGAGCAGTTCTTC
j_call: TRBJ2-7; clone_size: -; d_call: TRBD2; v_call: TRBV29-1; cdr3_aa: CSVDVLAGRQYF; cdr3_nt: TGCAGCGTTGACGTCCTAGCGGGAAGGCAGTACTTC
j_call: TRBJ2-7; clone_size: many; d_call: -; v_call: TRBV12-3/TRBV12-4; cdr3_aa: CASGEGSYEQYF; cdr3_nt: TGTGCCAGCGGAGAGGGTTCCTACGAGCAGTACTTC
j_call: TRBJ2-1; clone_size: -; d_call: -; v_call: TRBV7-2; cdr3_aa: CASSSDKRFSSYNEQFF; cdr3_nt: TGTGCCAGCAGCTCGGACAAGCGGTTCAGCTCCTACAATGAGCAGTTCTTC
j_call: TRBJ2-3; clone_size: many; d_call: TRBD1; v_call: TRBV4-2; cdr3_aa: CASSRYKGASTDTQYF; cdr3_nt: TGTGCCAGCAGCCGTTATAAGGGGGCCAGCACAGATACGCAGTATTTT
j_call: TRBJ2-2; clone_size: many; d_call: -; v_call: TRBV28; cdr3_aa: CASRGGQQVYTGELFF; cdr3_nt: TGTGCCAGCAGGGGGGGCCAACAGGTTTACACCGGGGAGCTGTTTTTT
j_call: TRBJ2-7; clone_size: few; d_call: -; v_call: TRBV4-1; cdr3_aa: CASSLVPPDEPYEQYF; cdr3_nt: TGCGCCAGCAGCCTAGTGCCGCCGGACGAGCCCTACGAGCAGTACTTC
j_call: TRBJ1-2; clone_size: few; d_call: TRBD1; v_call: TRBV20-1; cdr3_aa: CSARVPPGQGKPNYGYTF; cdr3_nt: TGCAGTGCTAGAGTCCCCCCGGGACAGGGGAAACCTAACTATGGCTACACCTTC
j_call: TRBJ2-2; clone_size: many; d_call: -; v_call: TRBV7-2; cdr3_aa: CASSFATGWQGNTGELFF; cdr3_nt: TGTGCCAGCAGCTTCGCGACTGGTTGGCAGGGAAACACCGGGGAGCTGTTTTTT
j_call: TRBJ2-3; clone_size: -; d_call: TRBD1; v_call: TRBV28; cdr3_aa: CASTLQGFGSTDTQYF; cdr3_nt: TGTGCCAGCACTCTACAGGGGTTCGGCAGCACAGATACGCAGTATTTT
j_call: TRBJ2-3; clone_size: many; d_call: TRBD2; v_call: TRBV4-1; cdr3_aa: CASSRLPSSGRYTDTQYF; cdr3_nt: TGCGCCAGCAGCCGACTTCCTTCTAGCGGGAGGTACACAGATACGCAGTATTTT
j_call: TRBJ2-7; clone_size: many; d_call: TRBD2; v_call: TRBV27; cdr3_aa: CASSPLAVLSYEQYF; cdr3_nt: TGTGCCAGCAGTCCACTAGCGGTCCTTTCCTACGAGCAGTACTTC
j_call: TRBJ2-1; clone_size: -; d_call: -; v_call: TRBV5-1; cdr3_aa: CASSLGVVEEQFF; cdr3_nt: TGCGCCAGCAGCTTGGGGGTGGTAGAGGAGCAGTTCTTC
j_call: TRBJ1-1; clone_size: many; d_call: -; v_call: TRBV3-1; cdr3_aa: CASSQGRVNTEAFF; cdr3_nt: TGTGCCAGCAGCCAAGGGAGGGTGAACACTGAAGCTTTCTTT
j_call: TRBJ2-1; clone_size: many; d_call: -; v_call: TRBV3-1; cdr3_aa: CASSLSLEEQFF; cdr3_nt: TGTGCCAGCAGCCTTTCATTAGAGGAGCAGTTCTTC
j_call: TRBJ2-2; clone_size: many; d_call: -; v_call: TRBV12-3/TRBV12-4; cdr3_aa: CASPLPNTGELFF; cdr3_nt: TGTGCCAGCCCTTTACCGAACACCGGGGAGCTGTTTTTT
j_call: TRBJ2-7; clone_size: many; d_call: -; v_call: TRBV11-2; cdr3_aa: CASSFNRARVEQYF; cdr3_nt: TGTGCCAGCAGCTTCAACAGGGCCCGCGTCGAGCAGTACTTC
j_call: TRBJ2-5; clone_size: many; d_call: TRBD1; v_call: TRBV6-1; cdr3_aa: CASSDYRGLETQYF; cdr3_nt: TGTGCCAGCAGTGACTACAGGGGGCTAGAGACCCAGTACTTC
j_call: TRBJ2-3; clone_size: many; d_call: -; v_call: TRBV2; cdr3_aa: CASTPWGGHTDTQYF; cdr3_nt: TGTGCCAGCACCCCATGGGGGGGACACACAGATACGCAGTATTTT